Shown below are 4 T cell receptor beta chains from a single sample sequenced in a study of cytotoxic CD8 clonotypes in ibrutinib-treated CLL. TCRdb's table, derived via immunoSEQ multiplex PCR, lists solely in-frame clones and lacks some. The table lists about 200,000 clones, about four fifths of them singletons. The input for sequencing was PBMCs, taken after 12 months of ibrutinib treatment. The receptor source for this set is a human donor with chronic lymphocytic leukemia.

The chain couples TRBV10-1 to TRBJ2-2; weak D call: TRBD2 (5 bases). Germline V CDR1 and CDR2: WNHNN, SYGVQD (reference sequence). V lost 6 bases to trimming and J lost 0 bases, with 11 bases between them. The CDR3 contains 15 residues. DNA of the CDR3: TGCGCCAGCAGGCCCCGGGGTCCGAACACCGGGGAGCTGTTTTTT. It specifies CASRPRGPNTGELFF.

The chain links TRBV5-4 to TRBJ2-7; possible D gene TRBD1, 5 bases. The CDR3 is made up of 13 amino acids. From germline, CDR1 is SGHNT and CDR2 YYREEE (reference sequence). V shed 5 bases and J shed 1 base, with 10 bases lying between them. DNA for the CDR3: TGTGCCAGCAGTCTGAAGGGGTCCTACGAGCAGTACTTC. This sequence encodes CASSLKGSYEQYF.

The rearrangement uses TRBV25-1 and TRBJ2-7; 8 nucleotides align to TRBD2. The germline gives CDR1 MGHDK, CDR2 SYGVNS. V lost 1 base and J lost 1; bases outside the gene matches: 9. CDR3 length: 17 residues. In nucleotides, the CDR3 is TGTGCCAGCAGTGAATCCCCCGCAGCGGGAGAGTCCTACGAGCAGTACTTC. Amino acids: CASSESPAAGESYEQYF.

This clone has a handful of counts. J is TRBJ2-1 and V is TRBV7-2; D is unresolved. V was cut by 5 bases and J by 10 bases, with 12 bases left in between. Germline V gene sequence: CDR1 SGHTA, CDR2 FQGNSA. This CDR3 is built from 12 residues. In nucleotides, the CDR3 is TGTGCCAGCAGCCCCCAGGAAGGGGAGCAGTTCTTC. Its translation is CASSPQEGEQFF. The whole variable domain, filled in from reference TRBV7-2 and TRBJ2-1, reads GAGVSQSPSNKVTEKGKDVELRCDPISGHTALYWYRQSLGQGLEFLIYFQGNSAPDKSGLPSDRFSAERTGGSVSTLTIQRTQQEDSAVYLCASSPQEGEQFFGPGTRLTVL.